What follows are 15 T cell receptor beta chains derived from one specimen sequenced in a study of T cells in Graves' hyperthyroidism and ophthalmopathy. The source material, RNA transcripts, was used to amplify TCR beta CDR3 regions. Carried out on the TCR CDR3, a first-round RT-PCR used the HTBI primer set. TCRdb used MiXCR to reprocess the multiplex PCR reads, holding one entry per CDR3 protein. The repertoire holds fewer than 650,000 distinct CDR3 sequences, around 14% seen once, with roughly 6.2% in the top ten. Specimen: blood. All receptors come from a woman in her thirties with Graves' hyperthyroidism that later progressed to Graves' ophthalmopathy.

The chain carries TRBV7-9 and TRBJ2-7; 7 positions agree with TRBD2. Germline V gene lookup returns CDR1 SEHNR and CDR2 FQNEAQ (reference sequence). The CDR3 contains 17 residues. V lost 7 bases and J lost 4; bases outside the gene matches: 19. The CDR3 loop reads CASTSSFFMGGTYEQYF. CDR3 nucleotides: TGTGCCAGCACCTCTAGCTTCTTCATGGGGGGGACGTACGAGCAGTACTTC.

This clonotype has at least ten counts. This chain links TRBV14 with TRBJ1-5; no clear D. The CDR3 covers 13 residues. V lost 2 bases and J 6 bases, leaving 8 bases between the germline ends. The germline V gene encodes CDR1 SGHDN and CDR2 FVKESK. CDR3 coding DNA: TGTGCCAGCAGCCAATCAAGGTCTCAGCCCCAGCATTTT. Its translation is CASSQSRSQPQHF.

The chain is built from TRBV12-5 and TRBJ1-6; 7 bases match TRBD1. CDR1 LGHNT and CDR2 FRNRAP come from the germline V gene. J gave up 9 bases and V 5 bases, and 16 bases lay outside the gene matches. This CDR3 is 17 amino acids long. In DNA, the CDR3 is TGTGCTAGTGGTCCGCAAAACCCGGACAGGCACTTTTCACCCCTCCACTTT. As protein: CASGPQNPDRHFSPLHF.

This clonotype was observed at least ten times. CDR3 bases: TGTGCCAGCACCGGACAAGTCAATGAGCAGTTCTTC. The encoded protein is CASTGQVNEQFF. V usage is TRBV27 and J usage is TRBJ2-1; maybe TRBD1 (5 bases). The CDR3 runs 12 residues. The V end lost 7 bases, the J end lost 6 bases, and 10 bases lay between the germline ends. CDR1 MNHEY and CDR2 SMNVEV come from the germline V gene (reference sequence).

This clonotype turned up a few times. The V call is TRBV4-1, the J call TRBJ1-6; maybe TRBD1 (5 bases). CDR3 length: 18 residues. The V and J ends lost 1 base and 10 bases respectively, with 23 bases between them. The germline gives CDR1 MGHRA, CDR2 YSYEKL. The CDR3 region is CASSQVLDSLWGESPLHF. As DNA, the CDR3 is TGCGCCAGCAGCCAAGTCCTCGACAGCCTCTGGGGGGAATCACCCCTCCACTTT.

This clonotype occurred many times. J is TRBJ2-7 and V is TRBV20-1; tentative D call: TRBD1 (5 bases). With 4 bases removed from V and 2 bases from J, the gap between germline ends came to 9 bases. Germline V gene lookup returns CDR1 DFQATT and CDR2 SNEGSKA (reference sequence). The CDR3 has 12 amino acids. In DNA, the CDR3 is TGCAGTGCTACAGGGTTCACCTACGAGCAGTACTTC. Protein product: CSATGFTYEQYF.

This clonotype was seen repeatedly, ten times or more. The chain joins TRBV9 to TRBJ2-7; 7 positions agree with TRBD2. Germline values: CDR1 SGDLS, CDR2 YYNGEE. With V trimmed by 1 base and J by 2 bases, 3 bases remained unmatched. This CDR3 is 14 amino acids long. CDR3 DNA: TGTGCCAGCAGCGTAACAACTAGCGCCTACGAGCAGTACTTC. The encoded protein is CASSVTTSAYEQYF.

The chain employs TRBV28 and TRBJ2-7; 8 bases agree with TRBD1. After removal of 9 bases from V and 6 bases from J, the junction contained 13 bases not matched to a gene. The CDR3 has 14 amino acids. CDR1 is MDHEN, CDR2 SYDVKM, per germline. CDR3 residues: CASSREDRESEQYF. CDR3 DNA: TGTGCCAGTAGTCGAGAGGACAGGGAATCCGAGCAGTACTTC. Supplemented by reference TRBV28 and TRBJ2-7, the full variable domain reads DVKVTQSSRYLVKRTGEKVFLECVQDMDHENMFWYRQDPGLGLRLIYFSYDVKMKEKGDIPEGYSVSREKKERFSLILESASTNQTSMYLCASSREDRESEQYFGPGTRLTVT.

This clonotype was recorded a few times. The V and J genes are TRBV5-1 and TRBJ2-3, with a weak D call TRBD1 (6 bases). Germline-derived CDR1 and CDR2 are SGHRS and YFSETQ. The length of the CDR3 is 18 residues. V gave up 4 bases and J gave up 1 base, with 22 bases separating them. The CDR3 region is CASSPAPYRDTGTDTQYF. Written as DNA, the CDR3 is TGCGCCAGCAGCCCCGCTCCCTACCGGGACACAGGCACAGATACGCAGTATTTT.

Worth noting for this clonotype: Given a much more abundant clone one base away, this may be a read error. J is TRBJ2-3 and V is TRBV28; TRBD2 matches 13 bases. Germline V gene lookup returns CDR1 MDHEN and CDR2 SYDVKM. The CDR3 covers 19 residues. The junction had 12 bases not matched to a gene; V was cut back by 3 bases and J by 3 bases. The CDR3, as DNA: TGTGCCAGCAGTTTTTTTGGGGGAGGACTAGCGGGAGTGACAGATACGCAGTATTTT. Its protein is CASSFFGGGLAGVTDTQYF.

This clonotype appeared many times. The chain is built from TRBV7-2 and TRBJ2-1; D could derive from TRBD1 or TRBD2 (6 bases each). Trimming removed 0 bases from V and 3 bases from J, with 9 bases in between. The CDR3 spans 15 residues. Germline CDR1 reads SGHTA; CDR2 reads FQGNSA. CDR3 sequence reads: CASSLAGGYYNEQFF. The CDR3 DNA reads TGTGCCAGCAGCTTAGCAGGGGGGTACTACAATGAGCAGTTCTTC.

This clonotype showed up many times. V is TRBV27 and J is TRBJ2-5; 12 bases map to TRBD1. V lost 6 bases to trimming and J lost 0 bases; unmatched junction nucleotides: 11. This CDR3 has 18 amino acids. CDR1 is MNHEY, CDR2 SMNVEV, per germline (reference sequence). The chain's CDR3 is CASRPLPGTGGNQETQYF. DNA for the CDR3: TGTGCCAGCAGACCCCTCCCCGGGACAGGGGGCAACCAAGAGACCCAGTACTTC.

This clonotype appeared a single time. In nucleotides, the CDR3 is TGTGCCAGCAGCTTAGAGGAGGGGGCGCCTGGCTACACCTTC. Residues: CASSLEEGAPGYTF. The rearrangement joins TRBV7-2 to TRBJ1-2, with 7 bases identical to TRBD1. Unmatched junction bases numbered 6, after V lost 1 base and J lost 7 bases. CDR1 and CDR2 (germline): SGHTA, FQGNSA. The CDR3 has 14 amino acids. Based on the CDR3 plus reference TRBV7-2 and TRBJ1-2, the full variable domain is GAGVSQSPSNKVTEKGKDVELRCDPISGHTALYWYRQSLGQGLEFLIYFQGNSAPDKSGLPSDRFSAERTGGSVSTLTIQRTQQEDSAVYLCASSLEEGAPGYTFGSGTRLTVV.

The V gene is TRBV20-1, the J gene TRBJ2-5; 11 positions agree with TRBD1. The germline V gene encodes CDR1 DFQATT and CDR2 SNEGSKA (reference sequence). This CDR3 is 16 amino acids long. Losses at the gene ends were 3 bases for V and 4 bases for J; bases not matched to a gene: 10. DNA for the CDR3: TGCAGTGCTAGCGATGGAGGTGGGACAGGGGGAGAGACCCAGTACTTC. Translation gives CSASDGGGTGGETQYF.

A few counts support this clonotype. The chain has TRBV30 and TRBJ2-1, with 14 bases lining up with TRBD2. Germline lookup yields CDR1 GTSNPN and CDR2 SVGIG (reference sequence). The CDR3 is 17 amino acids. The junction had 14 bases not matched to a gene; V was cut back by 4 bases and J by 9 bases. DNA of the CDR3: TGTGCCTGGACCTTCTGGACTAGCGGGAGGCGTACTGGTGAGCAGTTCTTC. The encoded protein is CAWTFWTSGRRTGEQFF.